The present T cell receptor (beta chain) was sequenced within a study of blood T cell repertoires in COVID-19. About the study: From the United States, Italy and Spain came samples of acute and convalescent COVID-19. Sources were T cells, B-cell-depleted T cells, or PBMCs; the material itself was cDNA or gDNA.

Per the authors' pipeline: Amplification from reference gene primers served as the basis for estimated nucleated cell counts. Method: immunoSEQ multiplex PCR; TCRdb's copy keeps in-frame clones and lacks some. D and trimming come from the DNA, and the V and J calls and clone size come from that table. Of about 260,000 clones in the sample, over 80% are singletons; the top ten hold less than 1.6%. Trimming cost V 6 bases and J 4 bases; bases outside gene matches: 0. The V gene's germline CDR1 is MNHNY and CDR2 SVGAGI (reference sequence). This CDR3 region has 12 residues. The rearrangement joins TRBV6-6 to TRBJ1-3; 7 positions match TRBD1. The specimen was peripheral blood. This clonotype was obtained from a woman aged 40-49 years who had recovered from COVID-19. In DNA, the CDR3 is TGTGCCAGCAGCAGGGGGGGAAACACCATATATTTT. Translated, it gives CASSRGGNTIYF.